The present entry profiles one T cell receptor (beta chain) with its context. This sample is drawn from a study of blood T cell repertoires in COVID-19. About the research overall: Samples of COVID-19 (acute and convalescent) were obtained from the United States, Italy and Spain. Sources were T cells, B-cell-depleted T cells, or PBMCs; the material itself was cDNA or gDNA.

The germline V and J ends were trimmed by 1 base and 2 bases, with 9 bases remaining between them. From germline, CDR1 is SEHNR and CDR2 FQNEAQ (reference sequence). The CDR3 contains 15 residues. In the study's own analysis: Estimates of nucleated cell counts were drawn from the amplification of reference gene primers. Produced via immunoSEQ multiplex PCR; TCRdb's table is partial and in-frame only. V and J calls and clone size are given by that table; D and trimming were obtained from the DNA. The table has over 50,000 clones, just over 85% seen once; the top ten hold less than 3.5%. The receptor was isolated from a man older than 75 with acute or convalescent COVID-19. The chain carries TRBV7-9 and TRBJ1-3; possible D gene TRBD1, 5 bases. The sample comprised peripheral blood. The CDR3 bases are TGTGCCAGCAGCTTAGTTCAGGGTCCTGGAAACACCATATATTTT. As protein: CASSLVQGPGNTIYF.